The 31 T cell receptor beta chains below were found in one sample sequenced in a study of T cells in Graves' hyperthyroidism and ophthalmopathy. Amplified TCR beta CDR3 regions derived from RNA transcripts. The TCR CDR3 was amplified in a first-round RT-PCR using the HTBI primer set. A single record per CDR3 protein comes from TCRdb applying MiXCR to the multiplex PCR reads. The data show approximately 560,000 distinct CDR3 sequences, with approximately 44% seen just once and 8.2% held by the top ten. Input material: peripheral blood or thyroid tissue (not recorded which). The receptor set was obtained from a woman aged 18-35 years with Graves' hyperthyroidism.

The chain combines TRBV12-3 or TRBV12-4 with TRBJ1-2, with D possibly being TRBD1 (5 bases). Trimming took off 4 bases at V and 5 bases at J, with 11 bases between the two ends. CDR3 length: 13 residues. The CDR3 DNA reads as TGTGCCAGCAGTTACGGGACGACTTATGGCTACACCTTC. It codes for CASSYGTTYGYTF.

As regards this clonotype: A much larger clone lies one base from this, so it may be a read error. V usage is TRBV9 and J usage is TRBJ1-2; D may be TRBD1 (5 bases). The CDR3 length is 13 residues. Per the germline V gene, CDR1 is SGDLS and CDR2 is YYNGEE. CDR3 protein: CTSSLRDGNGYTF. Written as DNA, the CDR3 is TGTACCAGCAGCTTAAGGGACGGCAATGGCTACACCTTC. The full variable domain, completed using reference TRBV9 and TRBJ1-2, is DSGVTQTPKHLITATGQRVTLRCSPRSGDLSVYWYQQSLDQGLQFLIQYYNGEERAKGNILERFSAQQFPDLHSELNLSSLELGDSALYFCTSSLRDGNGYTFGSGTRLTVV.

This rearrangement joins TRBV9 to TRBJ1-6; D may be TRBD1 (6 bases). Germline assignment: CDR1 SGDLS and CDR2 YYNGEE. Between the trimmed V and J ends, which lost 4 bases and 6 bases, there was a span of 14 bases. This CDR3 has 15 amino acids. The CDR3 bases are TGTGCCAGCAGCACGCCAGGGGCGAGTAATTCACCCCTCCACTTT. Its protein product is CASSTPGASNSPLHF.

In its sample, this clonotype was seen a few times. This chain joins TRBV5-1 and TRBJ2-5, with TRBD1 identical over 8 bases. The CDR3 extends over 14 amino acids. J lost 5 bases, V lost 3 bases, and 6 bases had no gene match. The germline V gene has CDR1 SGHRS and CDR2 YFSETQ. CDR3 sequence: CASSSETGVETQYF. CDR3 DNA sequence: TGCGCCAGCAGCTCGGAGACAGGGGTGGAGACCCAGTACTTC.

V is TRBV15 and J is TRBJ1-2; D possibly corresponds to TRBD1 (6 bases). The CDR3 extends over 14 amino acids. V shed 6 bases and J shed 8 bases, with 19 bases lying between them. Germline V gene lookup returns CDR1 LNHNV and CDR2 YYDKDF (reference sequence). The DNA for the CDR3 is TGTGCCACCAGTGATGCACAATCCGGGACAGGCTACACCTTC. This gives the protein CATSDAQSGTGYTF.

The chain's CDR3 is CASSLYRGHNTEAFF. CDR3 DNA sequence: TGTGCCAGCAGTTTATACAGGGGGCATAACACTGAAGCTTTCTTT. V gene TRBV2 combines with J gene TRBJ1-1; TRBD1 matches at 9 bases. In germline, CDR1 is SNHLY, CDR2 FYNNEI. V shed 5 bases and J 2 bases; nucleotides not matched to a gene: 6. The CDR3 covers 15 residues. The full variable domain, with the rest looked up from reference TRBV2 and TRBJ1-1, is EPEVTQTPSHQVTQMGQEVILRCVPISNHLYFYWYRQILGQKVEFLVSFYNNEISEKSEIFDDQFSVERPDGSNFTLKIRSTKLEDSAMYFCASSLYRGHNTEAFFGQGTRLTVV.

The chain is built from TRBV2 and TRBJ1-1; D might be TRBD1 (5 bases). The CDR3 runs 12 residues. The germline V gene encodes CDR1 SNHLY and CDR2 FYNNEI. With 6 bases removed from V and 3 bases from J, the gap between germline ends came to 8 bases. The CDR3 sequence is CASRSRDTEAFF. The CDR3 nucleotides read TGTGCCAGCAGAAGCAGGGACACTGAAGCTTTCTTT.

This clonotype occurred many times. The chain joins TRBV13 to TRBJ1-2, with D hard to call. This CDR3 has 12 residues. Trimming pared 3 bases from V and 7 bases from J, leaving 9 bases between. CDR1 is PRHDT and CDR2 is FYEKMQ in the germline V gene (reference sequence). CDR3 sequence (DNA): TGTGCCAGCAGCTTGGTTGGAGGTGGCTACACCTTC. Its translation is CASSLVGGGYTF.

The rearrangement joins TRBV5-4 to TRBJ2-7; 9 positions match TRBD2. The CDR3 covers 16 residues. V lost 4 bases to trimming and J lost 5 bases; unmatched junction nucleotides: 13. Looked up from germline, CDR1 is SGHNT and CDR2 is YYREEE (reference sequence). The CDR3 DNA follows: TGTGCCAGCAGCCCCCATGCGGCTAGCGGGAAAAACGAGCAGTACTTC. Protein product: CASSPHAASGKNEQYF.

The chain recombines TRBV7-9 with TRBJ2-7; D uncertain. The CDR3 spans 14 residues. V was cut by 5 bases and J by 3 bases, with 14 bases left in between. Germline V gives CDR1 SEHNR, CDR2 FQNEAQ (reference sequence). The CDR3 DNA reads as TGTGCCAGCAGCCAAGGAGTAGGTGGCTACGAGCAGTACTTC. Translated, it gives CASSQGVGGYEQYF. Looking up the rest from reference TRBV7-9 and TRBJ2-7 gives the full variable domain: DTGVSQNPRHKITKRGQNVTFRCDPISEHNRLYWYRQTLGQGPEFLTYFQNEAQLEKSRLLSDRFSAERPKGSFSTLEIQRTEQGDSAMYLCASSQGVGGYEQYFGPGTRLTVT.

This clonotype occurred once. The V call is TRBV15, the J call TRBJ2-6, with no clear D. Germline V lookup: CDR1 LNHNV, CDR2 YYDKDF (reference sequence). This CDR3 has 15 amino acids. V lost 0 bases and J 4 bases, leaving 7 bases between the germline ends. This CDR3 reads CATSRDYSGANVLTF. For the CDR3, the DNA is TGTGCCACCAGCAGAGATTATTCCGGGGCCAACGTCCTGACTTTC.

This clonotype was recorded only once. CDR3 protein: CASSQGSVPRREKLFF. CDR3 bases: TGTGCCAGCAGCCAGGGTTCTGTCCCCCGGAGGGAAAAACTGTTTTTT. The rearrangement links TRBV7-2 to TRBJ1-4; the D gene is possibly TRBD1 (5 bases). Germline-derived CDR1 and CDR2 are SGHTA and FQGNSA. The ends were cut back, 5 bases at V and 8 bases at J, with 21 bases in the middle. CDR3 length: 16 residues. The whole variable domain, remainder taken from reference TRBV7-2 and TRBJ1-4, is GAGVSQSPSNKVTEKGKDVELRCDPISGHTALYWYRQSLGQGLEFLIYFQGNSAPDKSGLPSDRFSAERTGGSVSTLTIQRTQQEDSAVYLCASSQGSVPRREKLFFGSGTQLSVL.

This clonotype was detected many times. The chain carries TRBV2 and TRBJ2-6; no definite D call. The CDR3 runs to 15 residues. Germline assignment: CDR1 SNHLY and CDR2 FYNNEI. Deletions cut 6 bases from V and 3 bases from J, with 12 bases between. In DNA, the CDR3 is TGTGCCAGCAGAGAGACGGTTCTTGGGGCCAACGTCCTGACTTTC. Residues: CASRETVLGANVLTF.

About this clonotype itself: The junction departs from germline at one end; a sequencing error may be responsible. The V and J genes are TRBV7-7 and TRBJ2-5; 8 bases match TRBD2. The CDR3 has 14 amino acids. Germline CDR1 SSHAT, CDR2 FNYEAQ (reference sequence). The CDR3 loop is CASSPGRVQETQYF. The CDR3 bases are TGTGCTAGCAGCCCCGGGAGGGTGCAAGAGACCCAGTACTTC.

The V gene is TRBV24-1, the J gene TRBJ1-2, with 11 bases aligning to TRBD1. The CDR3 consists of 16 residues. Germline values: CDR1 KGHDR, CDR2 SFDVKD. V shed 9 bases and J 7 bases; nucleotides not matched to a gene: 15. For the CDR3, the DNA is TGTGCCACCCCTCCTAGGACAGGGGGCTTTGGGGTTGGCTACACCTTC. Protein product: CATPPRTGGFGVGYTF.

With respect to this clonotype: The junction shows a germline mismatch at one end, possibly a read error. The chain links TRBV24-1 to TRBJ1-2; 9 bases match TRBD1. The V gene's germline CDR1 is KGHDR and CDR2 SFDVKD. The CDR3 has 14 residues. The CDR3 DNA follows: TGTGCCACCAGTGAAGAAACAGGGGGCGGTGGCTACACTTTC. It encodes CATSEETGGGGYTF.

This chain uses TRBV4-3 with TRBJ2-7; D is unclear. Trimming removed 1 base at V and 6 bases at J, with 10 bases between. Germline V gene data show CDR1 as LGHNA and CDR2 as YSLEER. This CDR3 spans 13 amino acids. The CDR3 DNA follows: TGCGCCAGCAGCCAAGGTTTGGTAGGCGAGCAGTACTTC. Protein: CASSQGLVGEQYF.

This clonotype was seen only a few times. This chain connects TRBV29-1 to TRBJ2-7, with D possibly TRBD2 on 7 matching bases. CDR3 length: 12 amino acids. Trimming removed 6 bases from V and 5 bases from J, with 14 bases in between. Germline values: CDR1 SQVTM, CDR2 ANQGSEA. CDR3 DNA sequence: TGCAGCGTAGGGGGGGGGACCGACGAGCAGTACTTC. This codes for CSVGGGTDEQYF.

This clonotype was observed a few times. The V call is TRBV19, the J call TRBJ2-7; D is unclear. Germline assignment: CDR1 LNHDA and CDR2 SQIVND (reference sequence). Trimming pared 5 bases from V and 2 bases from J, leaving 13 bases between. The CDR3 is made up of 14 amino acids. The DNA for the CDR3 is TGTGCCAGTAGTGATCCAGGCCTGCCCTACGAGCAGTACTTC. This gives the protein CASSDPGLPYEQYF. Full variable domain (remainder filled in from reference TRBV19 and TRBJ2-7): DGGITQSPKYLFRKEGQNVTLSCEQNLNHDAMYWYRQDPGQGLRLIYYSQIVNDFQKGDIAEGYSVSREKKESFPLTVTSAQKNPTAFYLCASSDPGLPYEQYFGPGTRLTVT.

A note on this clonotype: A junction end diverges from the germline sequence, so it may reflect a read error. This chain uses TRBV7-3 with TRBJ2-7; maybe TRBD1 (5 bases). CDR3 length: 13 residues. In germline, CDR1 is SGHTA, CDR2 FQGTGA. The CDR3: CASNLGDWYEQYF. CDR3 nucleotide sequence: TGTGCCAGCAACTTAGGGGATTGGTACGAGCAGTACTTC.

The CDR3 sequence is CSARDSPDSNQPQHF. CDR3 nucleotide sequence: TGCAGTGCTAGAGATTCCCCAGATAGCAATCAGCCCCAGCATTTT. The chain carries TRBV20-1 and TRBJ1-5; no clear D. Germline CDR1 reads DFQATT; CDR2 reads SNEGSKA (reference sequence). V was shortened by 0 bases and J by 0 bases, with 9 bases between the two germline ends. CDR3 size: 15 residues.

The rearrangement joins TRBV2 to TRBJ1-4; 8 positions agree with TRBD1. CDR1 is SNHLY, CDR2 FYNNEI, per germline. V was clipped by 3 bases and J by 7 bases; unmatched bases: 7. This CDR3 has 15 amino acids. The CDR3 DNA reads TGTGCCAGCAGTGAGGCTGGACAGGGCAGTGAAAAACTGTTTTTT. Translation: CASSEAGQGSEKLFF. Full variable domain (outside the CDR3, taken from reference TRBV2 and TRBJ1-4): EPEVTQTPSHQVTQMGQEVILRCVPISNHLYFYWYRQILGQKVEFLVSFYNNEISEKSEIFDDQFSVERPDGSNFTLKIRSTKLEDSAMYFCASSEAGQGSEKLFFGSGTQLSVL.

The gene calls are TRBV29-1 and TRBJ1-3; D remains unclear. The length of the CDR3 is 13 residues. In germline, CDR1 is SQVTM, CDR2 ANQGSEA. Trimming pared 3 bases from V and 10 bases from J, leaving 16 bases between. CDR3 loop: CSVDVAGRETIYF. In nucleotides, the CDR3 is TGCAGCGTTGACGTGGCTGGGAGAGAGACCATATATTTT. The entire variable domain, with the rest obtained from reference TRBV29-1 and TRBJ1-3, is as follows: SAVISQKPSRDICQRGTSLTIQCQVDSQVTMMFWYRQQPGQSLTLIATANQGSEATYESGFVIDKFPISRPNLTFSTLTVSNMSPEDSSIYLCSVDVAGRETIYFGEGSWLTVV.

This clonotype showed up just once. The rearrangement links TRBV24-1 to TRBJ2-7; D ambiguous. CDR3 length equals 10 residues. Looked up from germline, CDR1 is KGHDR and CDR2 is SFDVKD. The CDR3 spells CAQREYEQYF. The CDR3 nucleotides read TGTGCGCAGAGAGAGTACGAGCAGTACTTC.

Notes on this clonotype: A much larger clone lies a single base off, so this may be a read error. This sequence joins TRBV6-1 and TRBJ2-7; D unclear. With 4 bases removed from V and 2 bases from J, the gap between germline ends came to 6 bases. This CDR3 contains 12 residues. Per germline, CDR1 MNHNS and CDR2 SASEGT. CDR3 protein: CASSGDTYEQYF. CDR3 nucleotide sequence: TGTGCCAGCAGTGGTGACACCTACGAGCAGTACTTC.

This clonotype has a handful of counts. This chain uses TRBV7-8 with TRBJ2-7; 7 nucleotides match TRBD1. There are 14 residues in the CDR3. The trim removed 7 bases at V and 3 bases at J, leaving 9 bases unmatched. Germline CDR1 is SGHVS and CDR2 is FQNEAQ. CDR3 coding DNA: TGTGCCAGCACTCCGACAGGGCGAGGCTACGAGCAGTACTTC. Protein sequence: CASTPTGRGYEQYF.

This clonotype was counted ten times or more. This sequence joins TRBV7-2 and TRBJ2-5; no definite D call. Germline V gives CDR1 SGHTA, CDR2 FQGNSA. Trimming removed 6 bases from V and 5 bases from J, with 10 bases in between. The CDR3 sequence is 12 residues long. This CDR3 reads CASSFLLETQYF. CDR3 in DNA: TGTGCCAGCAGTTTCCTGTTGGAGACCCAGTACTTC.

Worth noting for this clonotype: A much larger clone sits a single nucleotide away, making a read error possible. The V call is TRBV7-9, the J call TRBJ1-1, with a tentative D call TRBD1 (5 bases). From germline, CDR1 is SEHNR and CDR2 FQNEAQ (reference sequence). The CDR3 is made up of 15 amino acids. V was clipped by 5 bases and J by 1 base, with 14 bases between them. In DNA form, the CDR3 reads TGTGCCAGCAGCGTGCGGAGAGGGGCGAACACTGAAGCTTTCTTT. This encodes CASSVRRGANTEAFF. Filled out from reference TRBV7-9 and TRBJ1-1, the complete variable domain reads DTGVSQNPRHKITKRGQNVTFRCDPISEHNRLYWYRQTLGQGPEFLTYFQNEAQLEKSRLLSDRFSAERPKGSFSTLEIQRTEQGDSAMYLCASSVRRGANTEAFFGQGTRLTVV.

This clonotype has a count of ten or more. The J gene is TRBJ1-1, the V gene TRBV24-1; no definite D call. V was shortened by 4 bases and J by 11 bases, with 13 bases between the two germline ends. CDR1 is KGHDR, CDR2 SFDVKD, per germline. The CDR3 spans 12 residues. The CDR3 DNA reads as TGTGCCACCAGTGACCCGGGATCGGCGGCTTTCTTT. Its protein product is CATSDPGSAAFF.

V and J are TRBV2 and TRBJ1-6; possible D gene TRBD1, 5 bases. The V end lost 10 bases, the J end lost 10 bases, and 11 bases lay between the germline ends. Germline V lookup: CDR1 SNHLY, CDR2 FYNNEI. This CDR3 contains 11 residues. The CDR3 loop is CATLAGSPLHF. The CDR3 region has the DNA TGTGCCACTCTGGCAGGGTCACCCCTCCACTTT.

The gene calls are TRBV24-1 and TRBJ2-5; TRBD2 matches 7 bases. CDR3 size: 15 residues. Germline V gene sequence: CDR1 KGHDR, CDR2 SFDVKD. V was clipped by 0 bases and J by 5 bases; unmatched bases: 5. The CDR3 DNA reads TGTGCCACCAGTGATTTGTCGCGGGAGACGGAGACCCAGTACTTC. This translates into CATSDLSRETETQYF.